The entry that follows covers one T cell receptor beta chain sequence. Its cognate antigen is unknown. It was at deep level that the assay was run. When replicate PCRs were run on sorted subsets, they used approximately 210 ng DNA, approximately 33,000 T cell genomes. Repertoires were generated with immunoSEQ multiplex PCR, while TCRdb's copy carries only in-frame clones and drops some. In the table there are about 2.3 million clones, roughly 93% of which are singletons. The entry originates in a study of shared clonotypes between healthy human individuals. General study findings and limits: Approximately 5.4% of naive CD4 clonotypes were common to several donors.

This CDR3 has 13 residues. From germline, CDR1 is SNHLY and CDR2 FYNNEI. The junction had 4 bases not matched to a gene; V was cut back by 6 bases and J by 2 bases. The receptor was isolated from a man younger than 30 in good health. Some clones in this sample may be carry-over from other donors' samples. The chain couples TRBV2 to TRBJ2-7; 7 bases match TRBD1. Sequencing input: naive CD4+ T cells from PBMCs. Subset specified: CD45RA+ positively selected. The CDR3 nucleotides read TGTGCCAGCAGCCGACAGGGACCCTACGAGCAGTACTTC. Translation gives CASSRQGPYEQYF.